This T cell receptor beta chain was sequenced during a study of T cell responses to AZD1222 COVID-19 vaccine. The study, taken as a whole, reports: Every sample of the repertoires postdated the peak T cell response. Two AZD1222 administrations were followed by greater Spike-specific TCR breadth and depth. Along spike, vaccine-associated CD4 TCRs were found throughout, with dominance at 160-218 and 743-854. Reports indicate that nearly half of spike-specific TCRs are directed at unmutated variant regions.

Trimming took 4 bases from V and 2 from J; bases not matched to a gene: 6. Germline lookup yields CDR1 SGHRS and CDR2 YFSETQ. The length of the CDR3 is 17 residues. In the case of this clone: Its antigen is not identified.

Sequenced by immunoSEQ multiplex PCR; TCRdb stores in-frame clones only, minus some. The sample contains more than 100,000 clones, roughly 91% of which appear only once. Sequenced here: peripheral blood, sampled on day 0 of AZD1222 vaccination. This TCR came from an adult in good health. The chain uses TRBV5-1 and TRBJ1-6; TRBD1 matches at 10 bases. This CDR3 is CASSLGQGIPYNSPLHF. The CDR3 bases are TGCGCCAGCAGCCTGGGACAGGGGATACCCTATAATTCACCCCTCCACTTT. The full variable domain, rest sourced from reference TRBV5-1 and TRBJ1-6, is KAGVTQTPRYLIKTRGQQVTLSCSPISGHRSVSWYQQTPGQGLQFLFEYFSETQRNKGNFPGRFSGRQFSNSRSEMNVSTLELGDSALYLCASSLGQGIPYNSPLHFGNGTRLTVT.